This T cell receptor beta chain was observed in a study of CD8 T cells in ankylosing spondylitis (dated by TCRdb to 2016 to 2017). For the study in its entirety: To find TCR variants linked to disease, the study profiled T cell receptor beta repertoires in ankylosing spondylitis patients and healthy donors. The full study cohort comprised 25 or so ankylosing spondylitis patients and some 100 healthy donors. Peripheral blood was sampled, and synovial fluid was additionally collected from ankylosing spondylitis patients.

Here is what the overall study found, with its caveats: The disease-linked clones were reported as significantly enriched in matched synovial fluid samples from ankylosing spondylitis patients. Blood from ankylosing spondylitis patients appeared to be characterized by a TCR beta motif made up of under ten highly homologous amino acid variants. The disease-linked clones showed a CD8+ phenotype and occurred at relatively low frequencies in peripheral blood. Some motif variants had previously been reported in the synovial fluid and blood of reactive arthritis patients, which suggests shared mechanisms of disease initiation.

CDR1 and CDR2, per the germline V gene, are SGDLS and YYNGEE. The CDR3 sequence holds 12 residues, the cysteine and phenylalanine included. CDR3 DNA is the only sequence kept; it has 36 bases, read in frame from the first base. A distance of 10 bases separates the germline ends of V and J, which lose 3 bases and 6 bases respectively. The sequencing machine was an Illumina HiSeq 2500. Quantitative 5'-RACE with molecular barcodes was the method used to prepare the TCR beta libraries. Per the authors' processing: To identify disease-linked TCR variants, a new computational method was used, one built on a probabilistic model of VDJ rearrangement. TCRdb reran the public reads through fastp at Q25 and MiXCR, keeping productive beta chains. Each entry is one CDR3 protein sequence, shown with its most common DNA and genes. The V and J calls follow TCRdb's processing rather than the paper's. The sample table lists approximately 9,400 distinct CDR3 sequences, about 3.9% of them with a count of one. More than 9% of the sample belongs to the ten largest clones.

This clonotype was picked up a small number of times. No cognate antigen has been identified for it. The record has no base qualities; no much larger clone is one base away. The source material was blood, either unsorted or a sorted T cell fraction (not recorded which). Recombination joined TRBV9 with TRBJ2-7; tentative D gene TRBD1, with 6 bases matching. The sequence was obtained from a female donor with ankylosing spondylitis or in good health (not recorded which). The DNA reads TGTGCCAGCAGCGCTACAGGGAGCGAGCAGTACTTC. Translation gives CASSATGSEQYF.